In its sample, the clone carrying this T cell receptor (beta chain) was seen a few times. Its specificity is not known. From 5'RACE with constant-segment primers came TCR alpha and TCR beta cDNA libraries that carried sample barcodes and UMIs. One entry per CDR3 protein results from TCRdb running MiXCR on the 5' RACE reads. Here the sample spans about 160,000 distinct CDR3 sequences, roughly 31% being singletons. The sample belongs to a study of T-cell memory formation after mild COVID-19. Study as a whole: The TCR clusters were mostly specific to one donor.

Germline values: CDR1 SGDLS, CDR2 YYNGEE. V was shortened by 1 base and J by 2 bases, with 11 bases between the two germline ends. This CDR3 is built from 15 residues. Study-wide points: Among clones contracting day 15 to 85, CD4/CD8 was balanced, whereas later expanders leaned CD4+. Mainly CM and EM harbored the contracting CD4+ clones; mainly EMRA harbored the CD8+ ones.

The genes are TRBV9 and TRBJ2-3, with a weak D call TRBD2 (5 bases). The specimen was PBMCs or a T cell subset sorted from them (not recorded which). This clonotype was obtained from an adult woman who had mild COVID-19 (a few samples of this study predate the infection). Cell type and time point are not known. The CDR3 DNA sequence: TGTGCCAGCAGCGTAATAAGCGGAGCCACAGATACGCAGTATTTT. This encodes CASSVISGATDTQYF.